The source of this T cell receptor beta chain is a study of cytomegalovirus exposure and HLA in healthy donors. This clone was observed once. The target antigen is unknown. PCR used 60 Vbeta primers and 13 Jbeta primers. Sequencing was performed with immunoSEQ multiplex PCR; in TCRdb, only in-frame clones are kept and a portion is missing. The sample yields about 110,000 clones, around 81% seen once. The CDR3 is made up of 14 amino acids. The germline CDR1 and CDR2 sequences are SGHAT and FQNNGV. The ends lost 8 bases at V and 2 bases at J; junction bases unmatched: 5. General study findings and limits: Later work showed greater clonal expansion in HLA-associated TCR beta chains than in equally common others.

The sequence derives from a woman aged 25 to 39 in good health and CMV-seronegative. J is TRBJ1-3 and V is TRBV11-2, with 8 positions matching TRBD1. The sequenced sample was PBMCs. The CDR3 coding sequence is TGTGCCAGCTCGCAGGGGGCGACTGGAAACACCATATATTTT. This codes for CASSQGATGNTIYF.